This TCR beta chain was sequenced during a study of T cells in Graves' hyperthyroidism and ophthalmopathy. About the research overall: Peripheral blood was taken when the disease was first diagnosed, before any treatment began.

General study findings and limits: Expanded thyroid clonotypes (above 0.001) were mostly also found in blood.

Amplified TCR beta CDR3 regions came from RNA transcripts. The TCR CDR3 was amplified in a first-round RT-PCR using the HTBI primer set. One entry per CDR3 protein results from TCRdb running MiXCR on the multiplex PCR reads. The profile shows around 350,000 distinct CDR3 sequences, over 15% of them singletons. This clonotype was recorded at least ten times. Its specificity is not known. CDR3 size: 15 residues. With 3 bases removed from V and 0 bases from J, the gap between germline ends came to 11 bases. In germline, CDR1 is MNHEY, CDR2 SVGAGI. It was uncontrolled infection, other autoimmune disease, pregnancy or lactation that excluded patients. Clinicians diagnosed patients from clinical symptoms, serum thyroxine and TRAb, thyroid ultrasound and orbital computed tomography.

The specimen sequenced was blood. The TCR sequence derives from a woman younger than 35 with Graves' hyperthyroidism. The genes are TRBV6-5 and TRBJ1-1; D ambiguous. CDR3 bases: TGTGCCAGCAGTTATGCGGGCTTGGTGAACACTGAAGCTTTCTTT. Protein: CASSYAGLVNTEAFF.